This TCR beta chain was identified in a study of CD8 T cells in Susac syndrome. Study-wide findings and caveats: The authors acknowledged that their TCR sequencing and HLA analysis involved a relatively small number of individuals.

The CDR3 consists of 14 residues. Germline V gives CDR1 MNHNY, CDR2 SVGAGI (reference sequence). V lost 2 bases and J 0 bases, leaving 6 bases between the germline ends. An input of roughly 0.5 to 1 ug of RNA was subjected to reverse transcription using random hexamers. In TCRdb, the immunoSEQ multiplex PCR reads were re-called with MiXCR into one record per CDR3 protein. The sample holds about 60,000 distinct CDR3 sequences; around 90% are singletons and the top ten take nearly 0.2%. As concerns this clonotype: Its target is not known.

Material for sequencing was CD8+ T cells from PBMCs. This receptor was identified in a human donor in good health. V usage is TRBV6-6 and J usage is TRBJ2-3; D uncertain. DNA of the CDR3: TGTGCCAGCAGTTACGTCGTCAGCACAGATACGCAGTATTTT. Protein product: CASSYVVSTDTQYF.